A single sample gave rise to the 23 T cell receptor beta chains below, sequenced in a study of blood T cells in healthy people across ages. A sample-barcoded 5' primer and a J-beta primer mix were used in a second PCR of about 7 to 11 cycles. A single record per CDR3 protein comes from TCRdb applying MiXCR to the 5' RACE reads. This table holds about 1.8 million distinct CDR3 sequences, around 48% found once. The sequencing input was blood. The receptor set was obtained from a woman in her thirties or forties in good health.

This clonotype has ten or more counts. The junction and the germline gene differ at one end; a read error may be behind it. The V call is TRBV29-1, the J call TRBJ2-3; no definite D call. This CDR3 comprises 13 residues. Germline-derived CDR1 and CDR2 are SQVTM and ANQGSEA. The CDR3 protein is CSVVGGSTDTQYF. The CDR3 DNA is TGCAGTGTTGTGGGCGGTAGCACAGATACGCAGTATTTT.

As for this clonotype: A much larger clonotype is one base distant, so this may be a read error. The CDR3: CASSPERIYGYTF. CDR3 bases: TGTGCCAGCAGTCCGGAACGGATTTATGGCTACACCTTC. V gene TRBV6-5 combines with J gene TRBJ1-2; D ambiguous. In germline, CDR1 is MNHEY, CDR2 SVGAGI. Trimming removed 5 bases from V and 5 bases from J, with 12 bases in between. This CDR3 spans 13 amino acids.

The chain employs TRBV12-3 or TRBV12-4 and TRBJ2-5; 7 bases fit TRBD2. CDR3 length: 14 residues. The trim removed 5 bases at V and 3 bases at J, leaving 6 bases unmatched. CDR3 sequence: CASSQWDYEETQYF. The DNA of the CDR3 is TGTGCCAGCAGTCAATGGGACTACGAAGAGACCCAGTACTTC.

This chain links TRBV5-1 with TRBJ2-1, with TRBD2 identical over 15 bases. J gave up 7 bases and V 3 bases, and 11 bases lay outside the gene matches. The CDR3 has 18 amino acids. The germline V gene has CDR1 SGHRS and CDR2 YFSETQ. The CDR3 loop is CASSSGLAGGTVLNEQFF. CDR3 nucleotides: TGCGCCAGCAGCTCCGGACTAGCGGGGGGGACCGTTTTGAATGAGCAGTTCTTC.

The rearrangement joins TRBV20-1 to TRBJ2-5; D remains ambiguous. The V and J ends lost 5 bases and 12 bases respectively, with 7 bases between them. Germline CDR1 is DFQATT and CDR2 is SNEGSKA (reference sequence). The CDR3 runs 8 residues. The CDR3 DNA reads as TGCAGTGCTGGAAAAGAGTACTTC. Translating it yields CSAGKEYF.

About this clonotype: This sequence may be a read error, since a much larger clone differs from it by one base. The chain links TRBV18 to TRBJ2-1, with TRBD1 matching over 11 bases. The CDR3 loop spans 16 amino acids. Germline loops: CDR1 KGHSH, CDR2 LQKENI. CDR3 DNA sequence: TGTGCCAGCTCTCCTACCGGGACAGGGGGGAGCAATGAGCGGTTCTTC. Its protein is CASSPTGTGGSNERFF.

V and J are TRBV25-1 and TRBJ1-6; 9 nucleotides line up with TRBD1. The CDR3 runs to 15 residues. V was clipped by 4 bases and J by 8 bases; unmatched bases: 6. Germline CDR1 reads MGHDK; CDR2 reads SYGVNS. The CDR3 spells CASSARQGEYSPLHF. The DNA of the CDR3 is TGTGCCAGCAGTGCCCGACAGGGGGAGTATTCACCCCTCCACTTT.

This clonotype has a handful of counts. The chain is built from TRBV4-3 and TRBJ2-1; 7 bases align to TRBD1. The junction had 8 bases not matched to a gene; V was cut back by 2 bases and J by 7 bases. Germline-derived CDR1 and CDR2 are LGHNA and YSLEER. The CDR3 contains 15 residues. The CDR3 protein is CASSQRPGTANEQFF. The CDR3 coding sequence is TGCGCCAGCAGCCAACGCCCAGGGACAGCTAATGAGCAGTTCTTC.

This clonotype was seen a handful of times. The chain employs TRBV5-6 and TRBJ2-1, with D perhaps matching TRBD1 or TRBD2 (5 bases each). The CDR3 covers 14 residues. V lost 0 bases to trimming and J lost 4 bases, with 8 bases between them. CDR1 is SGHDT, CDR2 YYEEEE, per germline. The DNA for the CDR3 is TGTGCCAGCAGCTTGGTTGAGGGGTACAATGAGCAGTTCTTC. This codes for CASSLVEGYNEQFF.

In this sample, this clonotype turned up a few times. The chain links TRBV9 to TRBJ2-5; 11 nucleotides match TRBD2. Trimming at V came to 4 bases and at J to 5 bases, leaving 10 bases not matched to a gene. The germline gives CDR1 SGDLS, CDR2 YYNGEE. The CDR3 length is 16 residues. Here the CDR3 DNA reads TGTGCCAGCAGCCCTAATAGCGGGGGGGCGTTGGAGACCCAGTACTTC. This sequence encodes CASSPNSGGALETQYF.

This chain connects TRBV27 to TRBJ2-7, with no clear D. The V and J ends lost 2 bases and 4 bases respectively, with 9 bases between them. CDR1 and CDR2 from the germline V gene are MNHEY and SMNVEV (reference sequence). The CDR3 loop spans 13 amino acids. The CDR3 sequence is CASSLGQKYEQYF. CDR3 nucleotide sequence: TGTGCCAGCAGTTTAGGGCAGAAGTACGAGCAGTACTTC.

V gene TRBV4-3 combines with J gene TRBJ2-1; no clear D. CDR1 LGHNA and CDR2 YSLEER come from the germline V gene. CDR3 length equals 15 residues. Trimming removed 0 bases at V and 10 bases at J, with 16 bases between. The CDR3 sequence: CASSQDPPLAYEQFF. CDR3 DNA: TGCGCCAGCAGCCAAGACCCACCCCTTGCCTACGAGCAGTTCTTC.

This clonotype appeared a few times. The chain is built from TRBV28 and TRBJ2-5; 7 nucleotides align to TRBD1. Trimming at V came to 4 bases and at J to 3 bases, leaving 8 bases not matched to a gene. Germline V lookup: CDR1 MDHEN, CDR2 SYDVKM. The CDR3 has 15 residues. The CDR3 region has the DNA TGTGCCAGCAGTTACCCGGGACAGTTTGAAGAGACCCAGTACTTC. This sequence encodes CASSYPGQFEETQYF.

This clonotype was observed a handful of times. The V gene is TRBV2, the J gene TRBJ1-2; 10 bases fit TRBD1. The CDR3 runs to 14 residues. In germline, CDR1 is SNHLY, CDR2 FYNNEI. V shed 5 bases, J shed 7 bases, and the junction held 7 bases outside the gene matches. The CDR3 DNA follows: TGTGCCAGCAGTACGACAGGGGGCGCGGGTGGCTACACCTTC. It encodes CASSTTGGAGGYTF.

This sequence joins TRBV29-1 and TRBJ2-7; D unclear. The CDR3 has 15 residues. The V end was cut by 0 bases, the J end by 7 bases, with 19 bases between. Germline CDR1 and CDR2: SQVTM and ANQGSEA. CDR3 in DNA: TGCAGCGTTGAAGAAGGGTATCTGTCTCCTAATGAGCAGTACTTC. Protein: CSVEEGYLSPNEQYF.

The chain combines TRBV5-1 with TRBJ2-5; 10 bases fit TRBD1. In germline, CDR1 is SGHRS, CDR2 YFSETQ. V dropped 2 bases and J dropped 1; count of bases not matched to a gene: 5. The CDR3 has 16 amino acids. The CDR3 nucleotides read TGCGCCAGCAGCTTATGGACAGGGGGACTCCAAGAGACCCAGTACTTC. Translating it yields CASSLWTGGLQETQYF.

The chain employs TRBV20-1 and TRBJ2-1; the D gene is possibly TRBD1 (6 bases). The CDR3 consists of 11 residues. In germline, CDR1 is DFQATT, CDR2 SNEGSKA (reference sequence). With 1 base removed from V and 12 bases from J, the gap between germline ends came to 10 bases. The CDR3 is CSARVQGRQFF. CDR3 in DNA: TGCAGTGCTAGAGTGCAGGGGCGGCAGTTCTTC.

The chain recombines TRBV24-1 with TRBJ2-7; 9 bases are shared with TRBD1. Germline V gene lookup returns CDR1 KGHDR and CDR2 SFDVKD. J lost 5 bases, V lost 9 bases, and 13 bases had no gene match. The CDR3 is made up of 15 amino acids. The CDR3 coding sequence is TGTGCCACCGCCGATGGTGGGACAGGGTCCCACGAGCAGTACTTC. This translates into CATADGGTGSHEQYF.

This clonotype was seen once. The chain is built from TRBV4-3 and TRBJ2-7; D call uncertain. The ends were cut back, 4 bases at V and 2 bases at J, with 15 bases in the middle. The CDR3 totals 15 residues. CDR1 is LGHNA and CDR2 is YSLEER in the germline V gene. CDR3 amino acids: CASSPMLSNPYEQYF. CDR3 nucleotides: TGCGCCAGCAGCCCCATGCTCTCAAACCCCTACGAGCAGTACTTC.

This chain uses TRBV4-2 with TRBJ1-1; D gene ambiguous. CDR1 is LGHNA, CDR2 YNFKEQ, per germline. Trimming stripped 1 base from V and 2 bases from J, with 11 bases between. The CDR3 has 15 residues. CDR3 nucleotides: TGTGCCAGCAGCCAAGGTGACGGTCTAAACACTGAAGCTTTCTTT. The encoded protein is CASSQGDGLNTEAFF.

The chain combines TRBV18 with TRBJ2-7, with D tentatively TRBD1 (7 bases). This CDR3 is built from 15 residues. V was cut by 2 bases and J by 1 base, with 12 bases left in between. The germline gives CDR1 KGHSH, CDR2 LQKENI. CDR3 sequence (DNA): TGTGCCAGCTCACCAGAGCAGGGGGGATCCTACGAGCAGTACTTC. Amino acid sequence: CASSPEQGGSYEQYF.

The DNA of the CDR3 is TGTGCCAGCAGCGGGGCCTCCTACAATGAGCAGTTCTTC. Its protein product is CASSGASYNEQFF. V is TRBV13 and J is TRBJ2-1; D is possibly TRBD1 (5 bases). Germline lookup yields CDR1 PRHDT and CDR2 FYEKMQ (reference sequence). The CDR3 is 13 residues long. Trimming left V 5 bases short and J 0 bases short, with 5 bases between.

Note on this clonotype: The germline gene is not matched at one end of the junction; a read error may be the cause. The chain couples TRBV4-2 to TRBJ2-3; D is unclear. The CDR3 loop spans 12 amino acids. In germline, CDR1 is LGHNA, CDR2 YNFKEQ. CDR3 amino acids: CASSQDSHTRYF. CDR3 bases: TGTGCCAGCAGCCAAGACTCTCATACGCGGTATTTT.